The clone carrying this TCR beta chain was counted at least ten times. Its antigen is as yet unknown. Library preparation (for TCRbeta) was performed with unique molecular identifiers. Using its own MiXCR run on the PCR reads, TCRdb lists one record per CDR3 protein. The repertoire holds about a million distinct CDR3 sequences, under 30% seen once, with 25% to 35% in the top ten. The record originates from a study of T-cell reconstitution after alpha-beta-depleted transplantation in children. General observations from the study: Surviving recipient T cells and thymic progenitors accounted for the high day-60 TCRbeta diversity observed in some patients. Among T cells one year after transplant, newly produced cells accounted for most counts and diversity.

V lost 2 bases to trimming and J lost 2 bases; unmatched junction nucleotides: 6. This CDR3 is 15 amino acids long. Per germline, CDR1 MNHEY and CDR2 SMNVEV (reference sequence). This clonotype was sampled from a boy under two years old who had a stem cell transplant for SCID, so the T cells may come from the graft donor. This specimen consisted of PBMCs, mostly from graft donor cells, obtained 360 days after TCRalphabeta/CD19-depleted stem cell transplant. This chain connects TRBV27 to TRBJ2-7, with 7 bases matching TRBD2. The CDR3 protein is CASSLGGGFPYEQYF. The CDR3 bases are TGTGCCAGCAGTTTAGGCGGGGGTTTTCCCTACGAGCAGTACTTC.